This TCR beta chain is from a study of molecular identifiers for immune sequencing clone quantification. Study-wide results and limits: Clonotypes surpassing 20 RNA copies contained over 97% of effector molecules, versus under 1% in naive cells.

This CDR3 is 17 amino acids long. Germline assignment: CDR1 SSHAT and CDR2 FNYEAQ (reference sequence). Preparation of naive CD8 libraries involved roughly 18,000 to 1,100,000 sorted cells and 10%, 30% or 50% RNA. This clonotype was seen a few times. What it binds is unknown. Mismatch with germline at one junction end may stem from a read error. TCRdb reprocessed the PCR reads with MiXCR, giving one entry per CDR3 protein. The data show approximately 670,000 distinct CDR3 sequences, with about 20% seen just once and 0.85% held by the top ten. The source material was naive CD8+ T cells from blood, with Jurkat cell RNA spiked in. Subset specified: FACS-sorted CD8+CD4-CCR7+CD45RA+ naive T cells. The chain links TRBV7-7 to TRBJ2-2, with 7 bases fitting TRBD2. The TCR was taken from a human donor in good health. Some libraries in this study had Jurkat cell RNA spiked in. Written as DNA, the CDR3 is TGTGCTAGCAGCTTAGCGCTCCAGCGGGATGACACCGGGGAGCTGTTTTTT. As protein: CASSLALQRDDTGELFF.